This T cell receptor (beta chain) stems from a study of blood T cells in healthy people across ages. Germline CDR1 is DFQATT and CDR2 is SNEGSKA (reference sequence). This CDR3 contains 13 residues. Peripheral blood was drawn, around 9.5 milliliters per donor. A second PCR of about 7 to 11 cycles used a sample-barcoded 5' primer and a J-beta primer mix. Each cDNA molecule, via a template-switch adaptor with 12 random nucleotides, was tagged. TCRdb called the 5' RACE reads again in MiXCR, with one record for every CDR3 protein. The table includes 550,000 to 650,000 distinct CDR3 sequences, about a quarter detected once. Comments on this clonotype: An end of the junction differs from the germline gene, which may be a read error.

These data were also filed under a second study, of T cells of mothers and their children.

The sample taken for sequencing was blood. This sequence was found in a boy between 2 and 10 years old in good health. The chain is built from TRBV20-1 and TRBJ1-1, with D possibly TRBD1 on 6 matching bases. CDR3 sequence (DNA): TGCGGTGCTAGAGATGGGGGCTGGACTGAAGCTTTCTTT. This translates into CGARDGGWTEAFF.